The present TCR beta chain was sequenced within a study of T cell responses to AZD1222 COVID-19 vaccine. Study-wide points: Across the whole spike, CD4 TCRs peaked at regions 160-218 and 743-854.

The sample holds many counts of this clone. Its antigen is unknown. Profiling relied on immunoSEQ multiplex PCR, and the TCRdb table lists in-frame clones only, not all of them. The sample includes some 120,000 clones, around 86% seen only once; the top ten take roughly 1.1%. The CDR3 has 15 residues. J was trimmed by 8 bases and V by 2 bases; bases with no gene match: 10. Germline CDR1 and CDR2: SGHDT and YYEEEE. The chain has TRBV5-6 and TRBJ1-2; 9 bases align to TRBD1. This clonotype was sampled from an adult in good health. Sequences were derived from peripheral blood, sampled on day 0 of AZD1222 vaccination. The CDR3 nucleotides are TGTGCCAGCAGCTTCCGGGACAGGGTGTTGAGGGGCTACACCTTC. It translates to CASSFRDRVLRGYTF. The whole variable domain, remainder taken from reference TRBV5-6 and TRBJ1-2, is DAGVTQSPTHLIKTRGQQVTLRCSPKSGHDTVSWYQQALGQGPQFIFQYYEEEERQRGNFPDRFSGHQFPNYSSELNVNALLLGDSALYLCASSFRDRVLRGYTFGSGTRLTVV.